Listed below are T cell receptor beta chains from one sample, sequenced in a study of lymphopenia after photon versus proton radiotherapy. Sequenced by immunoSEQ multiplex PCR; TCRdb stores in-frame clones only, minus some. This table holds roughly 4,700 clones, 88% found once. The source was peripheral blood, collected from a patient treated with photon-based radiotherapy. All receptors come from an elderly man with cholangiocarcinoma. Both conserved end residues are part of each CDR3. D genes are given only for firm matches. Only part of the rows carry a size: once, few, many, or a class if the clone is expanded.

cdr3_length	v_call	d_call	clone_size	j_call	cdr3_nt	cdr3_aa
13	TRBV9	.	.	TRBJ2-5	TGTGCCAGCAGCGTCGGGGTTTGGGAGACCCAGTACTTC	CASSVGVWETQYF
11	TRBV29-1	.	.	TRBJ2-3	TGCAGCGTTGGTTATGGAGATACGCAGTATTTT	CSVGYGDTQYF
15	TRBV27	.	.	TRBJ1-3	TGTGCCAGCAGTTTAGGGGCAAAGCCTGGAAACACCATATATTTT	CASSLGAKPGNTIYF
12	TRBV6-5	.	.	TRBJ2-5	TGTGCCAGCAGTGGGGATCAAGAGACCCAGTACTTC	CASSGDQETQYF
14	TRBV5-1	TRBD1	.	TRBJ1-6	TGCGCCAGCAGCTTCGGGACAGGAGATTCACCCCTCCACTTT	CASSFGTGDSPLHF
15	TRBV27	TRBD2	.	TRBJ2-5	TGTGCCAGCAGTTTATTGGCTAGCGGGGGAGAGACCCAGTACTTC	CASSLLASGGETQYF
14	TRBV11-2	TRBD2	.	TRBJ2-4	TGTGCCAGCAGCTCCTCTAGCGGGGGTAACATTCAGTACTTC	CASSSSSGGNIQYF
15	TRBV2	TRBD1	.	TRBJ2-3	TGTGCCAGCAGTTTCGACAGGGTCGGGACAGATACGCAGTATTTT	CASSFDRVGTDTQYF
19	TRBV19	.	.	TRBJ2-4	TGTGCCAGTAGTATAGAGGGGGGACAGAATAAGCTAGCCAAAAACATTCAGTACTTC	CASSIEGGQNKLAKNIQYF
16	TRBV5-1	TRBD1	.	TRBJ2-1	TGCGCCAGCAGCTTGCGGCCGGGACAGGGAAACAATGAGCAGTTCTTC	CASSLRPGQGNNEQFF
14	TRBV30	.	once	TRBJ2-2	TGTGCCTGGGACCGGGGTTTGGGCACCGGGGAGCTGTTTTTT	CAWDRGLGTGELFF
13	TRBV6-5	.	.	TRBJ2-1	TGTGCCAGCAGTTACACCACCTACAATGAGCAGTTCTTC	CASSYTTYNEQFF
13	TRBV5-8	.	.	TRBJ1-1	TGTGCCAGCACCCAGGGACCCGACACTGAAGCTTTCTTT	CASTQGPDTEAFF
15	TRBV27	.	.	TRBJ1-1	TGTGCCAGCAGTTTAAAGGCATGGGTTTTCACTGAAGCTTTCTTT	CASSLKAWVFTEAFF
14	TRBV6-5	TRBD1	.	TRBJ1-2	TGTGCCAGCAGCAGACAGGGGGTAGGCTATGGCTACACCTTC	CASSRQGVGYGYTF
16	TRBV7-9	.	.	TRBJ1-3	TGTGCCAGCAACTTACCATCGGGGGTCTCTGGAAACACCATATATTTT	CASNLPSGVSGNTIYF
12	TRBV5-4	.	large	TRBJ1-2	TGTGCCAGCAGCTTGGACAAATCGGGCTACACCTTC	CASSLDKSGYTF
14	TRBV10-3	.	.	TRBJ1-2	TGTGCCATCAGTGAGAGGGGGAGCTACTATGGCTACACCTTC	CAISERGSYYGYTF
16	TRBV7-6	TRBD2	once	TRBJ2-3	TGTGCCAGCAGCTCCTCCCACGGACTAGCGACAGATACGCAGTATTTT	CASSSSHGLATDTQYF
15	TRBV5-4	TRBD1	.	TRBJ1-2	TGTGCCAGCAGCACCCCACAGGGGGCGATCTATGGCTACACCTTC	CASSTPQGAIYGYTF
13	TRBV7-2	.	.	TRBJ2-5	TGTGCCAGCAGCTTAGGGCAGCAAGAGACCCAGTACTTC	CASSLGQQETQYF
14	TRBV2	.	.	TRBJ1-5	TGTGCCAGCAGAGCAATCTATAGCAATCAGCCCCAGCATTTT	CASRAIYSNQPQHF
14	TRBV28	TRBD1	.	TRBJ2-7	TGTGCCAGCAGTCCCGACCGCGACAGGGCAGAGCAGTACTTC	CASSPDRDRAEQYF
16	TRBV28	.	.	TRBJ2-5	TGTGCCAGCAGGCTCCTGCGCACTACCCCCCTAGAGACCCAGTACTTC	CASRLLRTTPLETQYF
11	TRBV20-1	.	.	TRBJ1-1	TGCAGTGGTCCGATGAACACTGAAGCTTTCTTT	CSGPMNTEAFF
15	TRBV7-2	.	.	TRBJ1-1	TGTGCCAGCAGCTTAGTCGGGGGGAGTTACACTGAAGCTTTCTTT	CASSLVGGSYTEAFF
16	TRBV19	TRBD1	.	TRBJ1-5	TGTGCCAGTAGTACCCAGACAGGGATGGGCAATCAGCCCCAGCATTTT	CASSTQTGMGNQPQHF
14	TRBV5-1	.	.	TRBJ1-1	TGCGCCAGCAGCTGGGGGTACATGAACACTGAAGCTTTCTTT	CASSWGYMNTEAFF
14	TRBV6-4	.	.	TRBJ1-5	TGTGCCAGCAGCCCGGGCATTCCCAATCAGCCCCAGCATTTT	CASSPGIPNQPQHF
14	TRBV6-6	TRBD1	.	TRBJ1-2	TGTGCCAGCAGTCTGGGACAGGCTAACTATGGCTACACCTTC	CASSLGQANYGYTF
15	TRBV6-1	TRBD1	few	TRBJ2-7	TGTGCCAGCAGGAGTTTGGGGACAGGAGACTACGAGCAGTACTTC	CASRSLGTGDYEQYF
14	TRBV18	.	.	TRBJ2-7	TGTGCCAGCTCACCACCGGGCTTAGTCGGCGAGCAGTACTTC	CASSPPGLVGEQYF
12	TRBV5-1	TRBD2	.	TRBJ2-7	TGCGCCAGCAGCTTGGGCGGGGGCGAGCAGTACTTC	CASSLGGGEQYF
17	TRBV25-1	TRBD1	.	TRBJ1-4	TGTGCCCCCCCCGCGGTCAAACCGGGACAGAATTCCGAAAAACTGTTTTTT	CAPPAVKPGQNSEKLFF
16	TRBV18	.	.	TRBJ1-3	TGTGCCAGCTCACCAGCCAGCCTTAGCTCTGGAAACACCATATATTTT	CASSPASLSSGNTIYF
14	TRBV19	TRBD2	.	TRBJ2-2	TGTGCAAGTAACACGCCGGGGGGAGACGGGGAGCTGTTTTTT	CASNTPGGDGELFF
11	TRBV29-1	.	.	TRBJ2-3	TGCAGCGTCACCGTGCCAGATACGCAATATTTT	CSVTVPDTQYF
12	TRBV6-6	TRBD1	once	TRBJ1-1	TGTGCCACCAGACAGGGCGGGACTGAAGCTTTCTTT	CATRQGGTEAFF
15	TRBV5-1	.	.	TRBJ1-1	TGCGCCAGCTCACGCGCCGGGGCTGGGAACACTGAAGCTTTCTTT	CASSRAGAGNTEAFF
14	TRBV10-3	.	few	TRBJ1-5	TGTGCCACCGCCCGGGGCCTTAGCAATCAGCCCCAGCATTTT	CATARGLSNQPQHF
13	TRBV19	.	.	TRBJ2-5	TGTGCCAGTACCCTCCGGCAGGGAGAGACCCAGTACTTC	CASTLRQGETQYF
15	TRBV11-1	.	.	TRBJ1-2	TGTGCCAGCAGCAAGTACCAGGGCTGGGGCTATGGCTACACCTTC	CASSKYQGWGYGYTF
14	TRBV6-5	.	once	TRBJ1-4	TGTGCCAGCAGAATACGGGGGTATGGTGAAAAACTGTTTTTT	CASRIRGYGEKLFF
16	TRBV27	TRBD1	once	TRBJ2-1	TGTGCCAGCAGTCTTTCCGGGACAGGAAAATACAATGAGCAGTTCTTC	CASSLSGTGKYNEQFF
15	TRBV5-1	.	.	TRBJ1-2	TGCGCCAGCAGCCCGGGGGACCGACAGGCCTATGGCTACACCTTC	CASSPGDRQAYGYTF